This T cell receptor (beta chain) came from a study of OX40 agonist ivuxolimab in advanced cancers. Study context: Patients received ivuxolimab, an agonistic anti-OX40 (CD134) antibody. Patients in dose escalation had liver, melanoma, kidney or head and neck cancers. General observations from the study: Part of the nonresponder group also had normalized T-cell clonal expansion that was low.

Points on this clone: Its antigen is unknown.

Germline V gene data show CDR1 as SGHTA and CDR2 as FQGTGA. With V trimmed by 2 bases and J by 7 bases, 0 bases remained unmatched. The CDR3 consists of 14 residues. Some clones are missing from TCRdb's copy, which holds only in-frame ones; the method was immunoSEQ multiplex PCR. The sample lists tens of thousands of clones, about 85% seen once, with approximately 1.4% in the top ten. The sample consisted of CD4+ or CD8+ T cells sorted from blood, taken in a trial of the OX40 agonist ivuxolimab. This TCR came from an adult with an advanced solid tumor such as melanoma, head and neck, liver or kidney cancer. The rearrangement uses TRBV7-3 and TRBJ2-1; 12 positions match TRBD2. CDR3 in DNA: TGTGCCAGCAGCTTAGGACTAGCGGGGAATGAGCAGTTCTTC. This translates into CASSLGLAGNEQFF.